A single sample is the source of the 18 T cell receptor beta chains below, sequenced in a study of T cells in Graves' hyperthyroidism and ophthalmopathy. Regions amplified from RNA transcripts were the TCR beta CDR3 regions. The HTBI primer set drove a first-round RT-PCR of the TCR CDR3. Using its own MiXCR run on the multiplex PCR reads, TCRdb lists one record per CDR3 protein. The table lists about 540,000 distinct CDR3 sequences, around 46% of them singletons. Sequenced input: peripheral blood or thyroid tissue (not recorded which). The receptors were gathered from a young woman with Graves' hyperthyroidism.

This clonotype was seen many times. This chain connects TRBV6-6 to TRBJ2-5; D possibly corresponds to TRBD1 (6 bases). V was pared by 3 bases and J by 5 bases, with 16 bases between. CDR3 size: 15 residues. Germline CDR1 and CDR2: MNHNY and SVGAGI (reference sequence). CDR3 DNA: TGTGCCAGCAGTTATCGCGGAGATCAGGGGGAGACCCAGTACTTC. It yields the protein CASSYRGDQGETQYF.

The chain carries TRBV5-1 and TRBJ1-5; D call uncertain. Germline CDR1 is SGHRS and CDR2 is YFSETQ. The CDR3 covers 14 residues. Between the trimmed V and J ends, which lost 7 bases and 2 bases, there was a span of 13 bases. CDR3 in amino acids: CASGRLNGNQPQHF. The CDR3 DNA sequence: TGCGCCAGCGGACGACTTAACGGCAATCAGCCCCAGCATTTT.

This clonotype has ten or more counts. V and J are TRBV19 and TRBJ2-7; 7 bases align to TRBD1. CDR1 and CDR2 from the germline V gene are LNHDA and SQIVND (reference sequence). The CDR3 covers 13 residues. With V trimmed by 2 bases and J by 3 bases, 1 base remained unmatched. CDR3 sequence: CASSIRGHYEQYF. The CDR3 DNA is TGTGCCAGTAGTATAAGGGGGCACTACGAGCAGTACTTC.

This clonotype was found many times. This chain joins TRBV5-1 and TRBJ2-7; D might be TRBD2 (6 bases). V was pared by 4 bases and J by 5 bases, with 16 bases between. The germline V gene encodes CDR1 SGHRS and CDR2 YFSETQ. This CDR3 spans 14 amino acids. The CDR3 DNA sequence: TGCGCCAGCAGCAGCGGGCGGGGACTTGACGAGCAGTACTTC. Encoded protein: CASSSGRGLDEQYF.

This sequence joins TRBV18 and TRBJ2-7; 7 bases map to TRBD1. Germline trimming cut 2 bases from V and 6 bases from J; bases unmatched to any gene: 7. The CDR3 spans 14 residues. Germline loops: CDR1 KGHSH, CDR2 LQKENI. This CDR3 is CASSPKGQIGEQYF. The CDR3 bases are TGTGCCAGCTCACCAAAGGGACAGATCGGCGAGCAGTACTTC.

This clonotype was counted many times. The chain has TRBV6-4 and TRBJ1-2, with D hard to call. This CDR3 comprises 12 residues. Trimming took 10 bases from V and 8 from J, leaving 17 bases between them. Germline assignment: CDR1 MRHNA and CDR2 SNTAGT. The CDR3 region has the DNA TGTGCCACCCCCGTTCACATGTTCGGCTACACCTTC. The encoded protein is CATPVHMFGYTF.

The chain has TRBV24-1 and TRBJ2-7; 7 bases map to TRBD2. With 3 bases clipped from V and 3 bases from J, the junction kept 7 bases outside the gene matches. This CDR3 is 15 amino acids long. Germline values: CDR1 KGHDR, CDR2 SFDVKD. The CDR3 sequence is CATSDGTNSRYEQYF. The CDR3 DNA reads TGTGCCACCAGTGATGGGACTAACTCGCGCTACGAGCAGTACTTC.

The rearrangement links TRBV7-2 to TRBJ2-7, with D possibly being TRBD1 (6 bases). The V and J ends lost 6 bases and 5 bases respectively, with 20 bases between them. Germline V gene sequence: CDR1 SGHTA, CDR2 FQGNSA. The CDR3 extends over 15 amino acids. The CDR3 region has the DNA TGTGCCAGCAGTGCGTCGGAAGACAGGATCGACGAGCAGTACTTC. Amino acids: CASSASEDRIDEQYF.

The V and J genes are TRBV25-1 and TRBJ1-2; a weak D match, TRBD1 (6 bases). Trimming left V 8 bases short and J 1 base short, with 20 bases between. The CDR3 consists of 16 residues. Germline CDR1 and CDR2: MGHDK and SYGVNS. The CDR3 sequence is CASSQTLQGSNYGYTF. Written as DNA, the CDR3 is TGTGCCAGCTCTCAGACCCTACAGGGAAGTAACTATGGCTACACCTTC.

The rearrangement links TRBV7-9 to TRBJ2-7; 8 bases agree with TRBD2. This CDR3 has 17 residues. V was clipped by 2 bases and J by 3 bases; unmatched bases: 12. Germline CDR1 reads SEHNR; CDR2 reads FQNEAQ (reference sequence). This chain's CDR3 is CASSLRLARGENYEQYF. The CDR3 DNA reads TGTGCCAGCAGCTTAAGACTAGCGAGAGGGGAAAACTACGAGCAGTACTTC. Based on the CDR3 plus reference TRBV7-9 and TRBJ2-7, the full variable domain is DTGVSQNPRHKITKRGQNVTFRCDPISEHNRLYWYRQTLGQGPEFLTYFQNEAQLEKSRLLSDRFSAERPKGSFSTLEIQRTEQGDSAMYLCASSLRLARGENYEQYFGPGTRLTVT.

In its sample, this clonotype was seen once. This rearrangement joins TRBV7-2 to TRBJ2-7; tentative D call: TRBD1 (6 bases). The CDR3 has 15 residues. Trimming stripped 5 bases from V and 1 base from J, with 15 bases between. Germline CDR1 reads SGHTA; CDR2 reads FQGNSA. The CDR3 is CASSIQGLKSYEQYF. The CDR3 nucleotides are TGTGCCAGCAGCATACAGGGTCTAAAATCCTACGAGCAGTACTTC.

V and J are TRBV7-3 and TRBJ2-5; 7 bases match TRBD1. Losses at the gene ends were 5 bases for V and 3 bases for J; bases not matched to a gene: 3. The CDR3 is made up of 13 amino acids. From germline, CDR1 is SGHTA and CDR2 FQGTGA. CDR3 in DNA: TGTGCCAGCAGCCGTGGACAGGAAGAGACCCAGTACTTC. It encodes CASSRGQEETQYF.

Comment on this clonotype: A read error may explain this, as a much larger clone is one base away. The V and J genes are TRBV19 and TRBJ2-5, with no clear D. Germline values: CDR1 LNHDA, CDR2 SQIVND (reference sequence). The CDR3 is made up of 12 amino acids. CDR3 DNA sequence: TGTGCCGGTAGTATGCGGCGGGAGACCCAGTACTTC. It yields the protein CAGSMRRETQYF.

CDR3 nucleotides: TGTGCCACCAGTGATTTTGGGGTCAAAGCGGGAGAAGACACCGGGGAGCTGTTTTTT. Amino acid sequence: CATSDFGVKAGEDTGELFF. The chain uses TRBV24-1 and TRBJ2-2; 8 nucleotides match TRBD2. Germline values: CDR1 KGHDR, CDR2 SFDVKD. This CDR3 comprises 19 residues. With V trimmed by 1 base and J by 3 bases, 12 bases remained unmatched.

In its sample, this clonotype was seen many times. The chain joins TRBV7-8 to TRBJ1-2; maybe TRBD1 (6 bases). Trimming cost V 6 bases and J 9 bases, with 14 bases left between them. The CDR3 totals 12 residues. Germline V lookup: CDR1 SGHVS, CDR2 FQNEAQ. DNA of the CDR3: TGTGCCAGCAGTTCTACAGGGAACCGCTACACCTTC. Its protein product is CASSSTGNRYTF.

The chain carries TRBV10-3 and TRBJ1-3; D ambiguous. There are 13 residues in the CDR3. Germline V gene sequence: CDR1 ENHRY, CDR2 SYGVKD. With 3 bases removed from V and 2 bases from J, the gap between germline ends came to 5 bases. CDR3 amino acids: CAISDTTGNTIYF. Written as DNA, the CDR3 is TGTGCCATCAGTGACACAACTGGAAACACCATATATTTT.

V and J are TRBV3-1 and TRBJ1-1; no clear D. The germline V gene encodes CDR1 LGHDT and CDR2 YNNKEL (reference sequence). This CDR3 spans 14 amino acids. The V end was cut by 0 bases, the J end by 3 bases, with 8 bases between. The CDR3: CASSQDVPYTEAFF. In DNA form, the CDR3 reads TGTGCCAGCAGCCAAGATGTTCCATACACTGAAGCTTTCTTT.

The V gene is TRBV6-1, the J gene TRBJ2-7; D is perhaps TRBD1 (6 bases). Germline CDR1 and CDR2: MNHNS and SASEGT. The CDR3 contains 14 residues. The V end was cut by 7 bases, the J end by 3 bases, with 16 bases between. The CDR3, as DNA: TGTGCCAGCAATAAACAGGGTACATTCTACGAGCAGTACTTC. This encodes CASNKQGTFYEQYF.